This T cell receptor beta chain was captured in a study of shared clonotypes between healthy human individuals. Germline V gene sequence: CDR1 SEHNR, CDR2 FQNEAQ (reference sequence). Trimming pared 0 bases from V and 5 bases from J, leaving 10 bases between. This CDR3 spans 14 amino acids. Assay used: immunoSEQ multiplex PCR; TCRdb lists only in-frame clones, some missing. The data show some 2,000,000 clones, about 95% seen once. The receptor comes from a man aged 18 to 30 in good health. The sample was naive CD4+ T cells sorted from blood. Subset described: CD45RA+ positively selected. V gene TRBV7-9 combines with J gene TRBJ2-5; D is unresolved. The CDR3 DNA reads TGTGCCAGCAGCTTAGCGCTATTAGAGGAGACCCAGTACTTC. This encodes CASSLALLEETQYF.